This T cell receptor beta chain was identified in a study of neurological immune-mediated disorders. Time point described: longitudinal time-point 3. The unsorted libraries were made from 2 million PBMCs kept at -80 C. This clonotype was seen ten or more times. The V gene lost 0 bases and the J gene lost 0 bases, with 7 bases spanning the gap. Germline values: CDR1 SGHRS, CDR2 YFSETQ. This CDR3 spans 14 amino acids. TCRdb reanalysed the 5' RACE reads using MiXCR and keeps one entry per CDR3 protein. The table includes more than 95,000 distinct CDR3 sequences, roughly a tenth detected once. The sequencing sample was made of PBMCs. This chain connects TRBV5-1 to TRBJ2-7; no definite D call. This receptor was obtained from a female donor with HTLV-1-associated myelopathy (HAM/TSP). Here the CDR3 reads CASSLGPLSYEQYF. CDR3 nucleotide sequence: TGCGCCAGCAGCTTGGGCCCTCTCTCCTACGAGCAGTACTTC.